The T cell receptor beta chain under discussion was sequenced for a study of T cells in Graves' hyperthyroidism and ophthalmopathy. General study results and limits: Most clonotypes expanded in thyroid above 0.001 were likewise present in blood. A model built on 13 V-J features separated ophthalmopathy from stable hyperthyroidism.

The source material, RNA transcripts, was used to amplify TCR beta CDR3 regions. When the TCR CDR3 underwent first-round RT-PCR, the HTBI primer set was used. TCRdb reprocessed the multiplex PCR reads with MiXCR, giving one entry per CDR3 protein. This repertoire shows roughly 840,000 distinct CDR3 sequences, approximately 40% found once; its top ten account for about 9%. Patients between 18 and 65 years old had hyperthyroidism, newly diagnosed and lasting under 2 months. The study based diagnoses on clinical symptoms, serum thyroxine and TRAb, thyroid ultrasound and orbital computed tomography. As regards this clonotype: Its antigen remains unknown.

Germline loops: CDR1 SNHLY, CDR2 FYNNEI. The CDR3 spans 14 residues. Sequences were obtained from blood. The sequence came from a man aged 18 to 29 with Graves' hyperthyroidism. The chain uses TRBV2 and TRBJ2-5, with no clear D. Gene TRBJ2-7 matches the end of the DNA better, so the J call may be wrong. The chain's CDR3 is CASSLFPESYEQYF. The CDR3 DNA reads TGTGCCAGCAGTTTATTTCCGGAATCCTACGAGCAGTACTTC.